This paragraph covers one T cell receptor beta chain sequence. No antigen is known for it. Enrolled patients showed locally advanced or metastatic urothelial carcinoma. The data were obtained in a study of PD-L1 blockade in urothelial cancer. Across the study: In the patient group, about 85% of the roughly 29 were males with bladder-origin urothelial cancer. Analyses used blood from 3 weeks (second dose) and 6 weeks after treatment start.

Study-wide points: Clones that were tumor-associated expanded more in the blood of durable-benefit patients at 3 weeks.

Method: immunoSEQ multiplex PCR; TCRdb's copy keeps in-frame clones and lacks some. This table has about 71,000 clones, roughly 91% appearing once. The CDR3 is 15 residues long. The V and J ends lost 4 bases and 1 base respectively, with 14 bases between them. Germline values: CDR1 SQVTM, CDR2 ANQGSEA. The TCR was taken from a man aged 55 to 70 with urothelial cancer. V is TRBV29-1 and J is TRBJ1-5; possibly TRBD1 for D (6 bases). Sequenced here: PBMCs, sampled around atezolizumab (anti-PD-L1) treatment. This chain's CDR3 is CSVAQGHMSNQPQHF. DNA for the CDR3: TGCAGCGTTGCGCAGGGACATATGAGCAATCAGCCCCAGCATTTT.